Below, 26 T cell receptor beta chains from the same sample are listed, as sequenced in a study of identical twins. TCRdb analysed the 5' RACE reads with MiXCR anew, one entry per CDR3 protein. The table has 550,000 to 700,000 distinct CDR3 sequences, about 20% seen once. These data were also reused for a study on T cells expressing NK-cell markers.

The sequencing input was PBMCs. The receptors shown here come from a woman in her late teens or twenties in good health.

The chain combines TRBV6-1 with TRBJ2-2; weak D call: TRBD1 (6 bases). The V gene lost 8 bases and the J gene lost 3 bases, with 16 bases spanning the gap. Germline V gene lookup returns CDR1 MNHNS and CDR2 SASEGT. This CDR3 region has 15 residues. DNA of the CDR3: TGTGCCAGCTCCGGACAGCCGACCCACACCGGGGAGCTGTTTTTT. Its protein is CASSGQPTHTGELFF.

The chain links TRBV12-3 or TRBV12-4 to TRBJ1-2; D unclear. This CDR3 is 13 amino acids long. V lost 3 bases and J 3 bases, leaving 8 bases between the germline ends. The DNA of the CDR3 is TGTGCCAGCAGTTTGTCCCGCTACTATGGCTACACCTTC. It encodes CASSLSRYYGYTF.

This clonotype showed up just a few times. The chain links TRBV28 to TRBJ2-2, with D unclear. V lost 1 base to trimming and J lost 1 base, with 4 bases between them. Germline CDR1 is MDHEN and CDR2 is SYDVKM. The CDR3 is 14 amino acids. The CDR3, as DNA: TGTGCCAGCAGTTTATTTGGGAACACCGGGGAGCTGTTTTTT. Translated: CASSLFGNTGELFF. The full variable domain, completed using reference TRBV28 and TRBJ2-2, is DVKVTQSSRYLVKRTGEKVFLECVQDMDHENMFWYRQDPGLGLRLIYFSYDVKMKEKGDIPEGYSVSREKKERFSLILESASTNQTSMYLCASSLFGNTGELFFGEGSRLTVL.

Only one count was recorded for this clonotype. This chain links TRBV4-1 with TRBJ2-1; possibly TRBD1 or TRBD2 for D (5 bases each). In germline, CDR1 is MGHRA, CDR2 YSYEKL. V was trimmed by 0 bases and J by 10 bases, leaving 10 bases between them. This CDR3 is built from 13 residues. CDR3 nucleotide sequence: TGCGCCAGCAGCCAAGATCCCGGGGCGGAGCAGTTCTTC. It translates to CASSQDPGAEQFF.

V and J are TRBV7-3 and TRBJ1-1; D call uncertain. The V gene's germline CDR1 is SGHTA and CDR2 FQGTGA. The CDR3 sequence is 16 residues long. V was shortened by 4 bases and J by 0 bases, with 15 bases between the two germline ends. Here the CDR3 DNA reads TGTGCCAGCAGCTCCAAAGGCAGGCACATGAACACTGAAGCTTTCTTT. Residues: CASSSKGRHMNTEAFF. The variable domain in full, with the rest retrieved from reference TRBV7-3 and TRBJ1-1, is GAGVSQTPSNKVTEKGKYVELRCDPISGHTALYWYRQSLGQGPEFLIYFQGTGAADDSGLPNDRFFAVRPEGSVSTLKIQRTERGDSAVYLCASSSKGRHMNTEAFFGQGTRLTVV.

The sample holds a few counts of this clonotype. The CDR3 loop is CASSWYGTQYF. The CDR3 DNA is TGTGCCAGCAGTTGGTATGGGACCCAGTACTTC. The chain combines TRBV6-5 with TRBJ2-5; no definite D call. Germline values: CDR1 MNHEY, CDR2 SVGAGI. V gave up 4 bases and J gave up 7 bases, with 7 bases separating them. The CDR3 length is 11 residues.

The chain has TRBV29-1 and TRBJ2-2; unclear D gene. This CDR3 spans 11 amino acids. V lost 3 bases to trimming and J lost 6 bases, with 5 bases between them. Germline values: CDR1 SQVTM, CDR2 ANQGSEA. CDR3 bases: TGCAGCGTTGAGATTTCCGGGGAGCTGTTTTTT. Translation: CSVEISGELFF.

Only a few counts were recorded for this clonotype. V gene TRBV24-1 combines with J gene TRBJ2-3; 8 nucleotides align to TRBD2. J lost 11 bases, V lost 2 bases, and 20 bases had no gene match. The CDR3 runs to 18 residues. CDR1 is KGHDR, CDR2 SFDVKD, per germline. CDR3 DNA sequence: TGTGCCACCAGTGATTCGCCTAGCGGTACCGCTGGCGGGGGGAAGCAGTATTTT. This codes for CATSDSPSGTAGGGKQYF.

The chain links TRBV6-1 to TRBJ2-3; 10 bases are a match to TRBD2. After removal of 6 bases from V and 4 bases from J, the junction contained 10 bases not matched to a gene. The CDR3 spans 16 residues. Germline CDR1 MNHNS, CDR2 SASEGT. CDR3 in amino acids: CASRESGRGWADTQYF. CDR3 bases: TGTGCCAGCAGAGAGAGCGGGAGGGGGTGGGCAGATACGCAGTATTTT.

In its sample, this clonotype was seen a few times. The CDR3 here is CATSSRGGEQFF. DNA for the CDR3: TGTGCCACCAGCTCTCGAGGGGGTGAGCAGTTCTTC. The rearrangement links TRBV15 to TRBJ2-1; D is possibly TRBD1 (6 bases). The germline V gene encodes CDR1 LNHNV and CDR2 YYDKDF (reference sequence). This CDR3 has 12 residues. The V and J ends lost 5 bases and 9 bases respectively, with 11 bases between them.

The chain recombines TRBV6-1 with TRBJ2-5; either TRBD1 or TRBD2 may fit D (5 bases each). The CDR3 totals 15 residues. Trimming stripped 6 bases from V and 1 base from J, with 15 bases between. Looked up from germline, CDR1 is MNHNS and CDR2 is SASEGT. The CDR3 loop is CASRPMGRIQETQYF. The CDR3, as DNA: TGTGCCAGCAGACCCATGGGACGGATCCAAGAGACCCAGTACTTC.

The genes are TRBV3-1 and TRBJ2-7, with D unresolved. Germline V gene sequence: CDR1 LGHDT, CDR2 YNNKEL (reference sequence). V was trimmed by 3 bases and J by 3 bases, leaving 9 bases between them. This CDR3 spans 13 amino acids. The CDR3 sequence is CASSQNAVYEQYF. CDR3 bases: TGTGCCAGCAGCCAGAACGCGGTCTACGAGCAGTACTTC.

This sequence joins TRBV24-1 and TRBJ2-3; D unresolved. V shed 2 bases and J shed 2 bases, with 10 bases lying between them. Germline lookup yields CDR1 KGHDR and CDR2 SFDVKD. This CDR3 has 15 amino acids. Here the CDR3 reads CATSDSLSYTDTQYF. The CDR3 DNA is TGTGCCACCAGTGATTCCCTCTCCTACACAGATACGCAGTATTTT.

In its sample, this clonotype was seen a few times. The chain is built from TRBV12-3 or TRBV12-4 and TRBJ1-1; possible D gene TRBD1, 5 bases. The CDR3 has 13 amino acids. Trimming removed 7 bases at V and 6 bases at J, with 15 bases between. This CDR3 is CASTNDRRAEAFF. CDR3 nucleotides: TGTGCCAGCACCAACGACAGAAGGGCTGAAGCTTTCTTT.

This clonotype appeared a few times. This rearrangement joins TRBV29-1 to TRBJ2-5; D gene ambiguous. V lost 4 bases and J 0 bases, leaving 6 bases between the germline ends. This CDR3 contains 12 residues. CDR1 is SQVTM, CDR2 ANQGSEA, per germline. The CDR3, as DNA: TGCAGCGTTGTCGAGAACCAAGAGACCCAGTACTTC. Translation gives CSVVENQETQYF.

This clonotype was observed a few times. The chain joins TRBV7-6 to TRBJ1-3; no firm D call. The CDR3 has 16 amino acids. V dropped 0 bases and J dropped 0 bases, with 9 bases sitting between them. Germline CDR1 reads SGHVS; CDR2 reads FNYEAQ. In DNA, the CDR3 is TGTGCCAGCAGCTTAGCCATAAGTGGCTCTGGAAACACCATATATTTT. Amino acid sequence: CASSLAISGSGNTIYF.

This clonotype was seen more than once but under ten times. This sequence joins TRBV12-3 or TRBV12-4 and TRBJ2-5; perhaps TRBD2 as D (6 bases). The CDR3 length is 17 residues. The V end lost 5 bases, the J end lost 1 base, and 20 bases lay between the germline ends. In DNA, the CDR3 is TGTGCCAGCAGTCTCCCCGAGGGAAGGGGAGGCCAAGAGACCCAGTACTTC. This codes for CASSLPEGRGGQETQYF.

This chain uses TRBV12-3 or TRBV12-4 with TRBJ2-7, with 8 bases aligning to TRBD1. V gave up 4 bases and J gave up 5 bases; unmatched junction bases: 7. This CDR3 contains 14 residues. The CDR3 nucleotides read TGTGCCAGCAGTTCATCGACAGGGGCCCACGAGCAGTACTTC. Its protein product is CASSSSTGAHEQYF.

This clonotype was seen ten or more times. The CDR3 region is CSAKRTSGGTDTQYF. CDR3 sequence (DNA): TGCAGTGCTAAACGGACTAGCGGGGGTACAGATACGCAGTATTTT. This sequence joins TRBV20-1 and TRBJ2-3; 13 bases line up with TRBD2. CDR1 is DFQATT, CDR2 SNEGSKA, per germline (reference sequence). This CDR3 has 15 amino acids. V shed 4 bases and J 3 bases; nucleotides not matched to a gene: 4.

The chain links TRBV10-1 to TRBJ2-3; D may correspond to TRBD1 or TRBD2 (7 bases each). The length of the CDR3 is 15 residues. Germline loops: CDR1 WNHNN, CDR2 SYGVQD (reference sequence). V shed 0 bases and J shed 8 bases, with 15 bases lying between them. CDR3 residues: CASSESAQGEGTQYF. CDR3 bases: TGCGCCAGCAGTGAGTCCGCCCAGGGGGAGGGTACGCAGTATTTT.

The chain has TRBV20-1 and TRBJ2-1; D gene unclear. V gave up 3 bases and J gave up 1 base, with 16 bases separating them. There are 16 residues in the CDR3. CDR1 and CDR2 from the germline V gene are DFQATT and SNEGSKA (reference sequence). CDR3 coding DNA: TGCAGTGCTAGGGGATTGCAGCGCAAGTCCTACAATGAGCAGTTCTTC. Protein: CSARGLQRKSYNEQFF.

There are a few counts of this clonotype. J is TRBJ1-1 and V is TRBV6-1; 9 bases are shared with TRBD1. The CDR3 covers 14 residues. Trimming at V came to 6 bases and at J to 3 bases, leaving 5 bases not matched to a gene. Germline CDR1 MNHNS, CDR2 SASEGT. CDR3 sequence reads: CASSHRGHYTEAFF. In DNA, the CDR3 is TGTGCCAGCAGCCACAGGGGGCATTACACTGAAGCTTTCTTT.

The rearrangement uses TRBV5-1 and TRBJ2-7; 8 nucleotides agree with TRBD1. Trimming took 0 bases from V and 3 from J; bases not matched to a gene: 5. The CDR3 contains 15 residues. The germline V gene encodes CDR1 SGHRS and CDR2 YFSETQ. CDR3 in DNA: TGCGCCAGCAGCTTGGAGACAGGGGTTTTCTACGAGCAGTACTTC. Protein sequence: CASSLETGVFYEQYF.

CDR3 DNA: TGCGCCGGGGGACAGGGTGGCCCCTACGAGCAGTACTTC. This translates into CAGGQGGPYEQYF. The chain has TRBV10-2 and TRBJ2-7; the match to TRBD1 covers 9 bases. Trimming removed 11 bases from V and 2 bases from J; junction bases left unmatched: 7. In germline, CDR1 is WSHSY, CDR2 SAAADI. The CDR3 length is 13 residues.

This chain connects TRBV9 to TRBJ2-3; D is ambiguous. Germline lookup yields CDR1 SGDLS and CDR2 YYNGEE. V was cut by 0 bases and J by 8 bases, with 13 bases left in between. The CDR3 spans 14 residues. Written as DNA, the CDR3 is TGTGCCAGCAGCGTAGGCGCCAGCCCTGGTACGCAGTATTTT. This sequence encodes CASSVGASPGTQYF.

V and J are TRBV27 and TRBJ2-1; D possibly corresponds to TRBD2 (6 bases). The V and J ends lost 4 bases and 2 bases respectively, with 12 bases between them. CDR3 length: 15 residues. Germline values: CDR1 MNHEY, CDR2 SMNVEV (reference sequence). The CDR3 reads CASSSTGGTYNEQFF. CDR3 DNA sequence: TGTGCCAGCAGTTCGACTGGGGGGACCTACAATGAGCAGTTCTTC.